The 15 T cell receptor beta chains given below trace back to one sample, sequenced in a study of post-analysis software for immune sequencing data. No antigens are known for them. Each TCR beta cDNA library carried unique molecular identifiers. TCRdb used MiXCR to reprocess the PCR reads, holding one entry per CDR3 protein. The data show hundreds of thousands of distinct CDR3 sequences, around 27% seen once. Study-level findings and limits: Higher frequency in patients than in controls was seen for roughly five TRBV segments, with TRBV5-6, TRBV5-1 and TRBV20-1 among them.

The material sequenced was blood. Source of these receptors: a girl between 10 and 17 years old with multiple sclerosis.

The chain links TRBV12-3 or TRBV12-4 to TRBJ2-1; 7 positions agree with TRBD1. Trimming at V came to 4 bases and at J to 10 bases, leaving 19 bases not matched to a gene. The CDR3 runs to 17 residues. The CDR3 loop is CASSSTGSGGFTGEQFF. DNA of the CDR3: TGTGCCAGCAGTTCGACAGGGAGTGGTGGGTTTACCGGGGAGCAGTTCTTC.

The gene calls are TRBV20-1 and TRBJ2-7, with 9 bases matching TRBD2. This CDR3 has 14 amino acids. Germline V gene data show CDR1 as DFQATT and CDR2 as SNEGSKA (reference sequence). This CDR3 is CSGAGGASGNEQYF. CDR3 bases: TGCAGCGGGGCAGGGGGAGCTAGCGGGAACGAGCAGTACTTC.

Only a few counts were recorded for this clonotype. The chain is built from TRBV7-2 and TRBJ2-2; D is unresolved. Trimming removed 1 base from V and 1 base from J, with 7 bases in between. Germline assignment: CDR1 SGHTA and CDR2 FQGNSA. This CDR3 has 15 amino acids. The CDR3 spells CASSLVSGNTGELFF. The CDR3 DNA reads TGTGCCAGCAGCTTAGTCTCAGGGAACACCGGGGAGCTGTTTTTT. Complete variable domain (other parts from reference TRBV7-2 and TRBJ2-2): GAGVSQSPSNKVTEKGKDVELRCDPISGHTALYWYRQSLGQGLEFLIYFQGNSAPDKSGLPSDRFSAERTGGSVSTLTIQRTQQEDSAVYLCASSLVSGNTGELFFGEGSRLTVL.

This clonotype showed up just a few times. CDR3 loop: CATSDPGGKAGAWNEQFF. CDR3 DNA: TGTGCCACCAGTGATCCCGGGGGTAAGGCGGGAGCATGGAATGAGCAGTTCTTC. The rearrangement uses TRBV24-1 and TRBJ2-1, with TRBD2 matching over 7 bases. With 3 bases clipped from V and 7 bases from J, the junction kept 17 bases outside the gene matches. There are 18 residues in the CDR3. CDR1 and CDR2 from the germline V gene are KGHDR and SFDVKD.

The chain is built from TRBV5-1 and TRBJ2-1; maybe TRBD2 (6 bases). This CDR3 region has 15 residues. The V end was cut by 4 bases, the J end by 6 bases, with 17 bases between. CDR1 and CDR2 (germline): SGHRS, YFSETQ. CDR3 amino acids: CASSPRGAGVNEQFF. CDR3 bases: TGCGCCAGCAGCCCCCGAGGAGCGGGCGTCAATGAGCAGTTCTTC.

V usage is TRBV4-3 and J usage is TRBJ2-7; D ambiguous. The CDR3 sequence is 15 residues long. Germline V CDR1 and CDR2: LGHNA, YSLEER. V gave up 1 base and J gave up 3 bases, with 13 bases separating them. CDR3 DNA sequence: TGCGCCAGCAGCCAAGGATGGCCCCCCTACTACGAGCAGTACTTC. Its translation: CASSQGWPPYYEQYF.

The chain's CDR3 is CASSVTPGQGGELFF. The CDR3, as DNA: TGTGCCAGCAGCGTGACACCGGGACAGGGAGGGGAACTGTTTTTT. The V gene is TRBV11-2, the J gene TRBJ1-4, with 9 bases aligning to TRBD1. The CDR3 has 15 residues. V trimming: 5 bases; J trimming: 12 bases; junction bases outside the gene matches: 13. Per germline, CDR1 SGHAT and CDR2 FQNNGV.

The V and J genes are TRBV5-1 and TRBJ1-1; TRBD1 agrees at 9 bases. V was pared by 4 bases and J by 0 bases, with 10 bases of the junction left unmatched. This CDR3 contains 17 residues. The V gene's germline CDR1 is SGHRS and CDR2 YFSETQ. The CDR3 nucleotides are TGCGCCAGCAGCATGGGGTTACGACAGGGGGTGAACACTGAAGCTTTCTTT. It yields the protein CASSMGLRQGVNTEAFF.

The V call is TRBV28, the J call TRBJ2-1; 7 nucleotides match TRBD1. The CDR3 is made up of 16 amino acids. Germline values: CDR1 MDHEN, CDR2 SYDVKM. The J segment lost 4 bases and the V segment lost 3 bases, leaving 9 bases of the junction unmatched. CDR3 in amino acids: CASSFFGTELYNEQFF. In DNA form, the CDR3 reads TGTGCCAGCAGTTTTTTCGGGACAGAATTATACAATGAGCAGTTCTTC.

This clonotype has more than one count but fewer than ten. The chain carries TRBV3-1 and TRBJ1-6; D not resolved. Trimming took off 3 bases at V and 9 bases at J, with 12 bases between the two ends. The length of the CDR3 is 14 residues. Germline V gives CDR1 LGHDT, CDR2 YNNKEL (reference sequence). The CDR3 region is CASSQTRVASPLHF. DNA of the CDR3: TGTGCCAGCAGCCAGACGCGGGTTGCTTCACCCCTCCACTTT.

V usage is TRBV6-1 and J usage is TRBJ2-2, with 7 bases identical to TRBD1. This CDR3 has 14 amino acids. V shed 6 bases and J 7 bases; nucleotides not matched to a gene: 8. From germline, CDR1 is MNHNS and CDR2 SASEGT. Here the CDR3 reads CASSMTGNLGELFF. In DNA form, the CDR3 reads TGTGCCAGCAGCATGACAGGGAATCTCGGGGAGCTGTTTTTT.

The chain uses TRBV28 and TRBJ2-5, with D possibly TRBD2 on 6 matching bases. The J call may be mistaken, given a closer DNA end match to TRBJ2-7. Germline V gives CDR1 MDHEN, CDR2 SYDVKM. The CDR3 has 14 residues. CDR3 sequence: CASRRGRECSEQYF. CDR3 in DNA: TGTGCCAGCAGGCGGGGCAGGGAGTGTTCCGAGCAGTACTTC.

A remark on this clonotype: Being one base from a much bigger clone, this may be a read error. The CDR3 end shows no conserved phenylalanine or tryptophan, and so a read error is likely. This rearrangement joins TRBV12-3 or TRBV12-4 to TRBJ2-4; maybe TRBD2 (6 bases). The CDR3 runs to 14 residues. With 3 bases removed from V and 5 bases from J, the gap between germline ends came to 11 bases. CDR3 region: CASSFGGAQNIQYC. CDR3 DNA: TGTGCCAGCAGTTTTGGAGGGGCGCAAAACATTCAGTACTGC.

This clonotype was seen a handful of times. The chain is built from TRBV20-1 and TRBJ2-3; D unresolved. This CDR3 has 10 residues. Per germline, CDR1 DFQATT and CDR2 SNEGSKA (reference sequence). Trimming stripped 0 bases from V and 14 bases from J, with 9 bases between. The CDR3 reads CSAREALAYF. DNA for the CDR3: TGCAGTGCTAGAGAGGCCTTGGCGTATTTT.

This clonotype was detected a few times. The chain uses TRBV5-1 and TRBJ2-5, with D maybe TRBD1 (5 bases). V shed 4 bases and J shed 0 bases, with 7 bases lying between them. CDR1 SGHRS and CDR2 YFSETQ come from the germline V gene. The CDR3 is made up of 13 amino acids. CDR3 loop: CASSLQDQETQYF. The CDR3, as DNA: TGCGCCAGCAGCCTACAGGACCAAGAGACCCAGTACTTC. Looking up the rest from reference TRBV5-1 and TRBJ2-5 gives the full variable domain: KAGVTQTPRYLIKTRGQQVTLSCSPISGHRSVSWYQQTPGQGLQFLFEYFSETQRNKGNFPGRFSGRQFSNSRSEMNVSTLELGDSALYLCASSLQDQETQYFGPGTRLLVL.